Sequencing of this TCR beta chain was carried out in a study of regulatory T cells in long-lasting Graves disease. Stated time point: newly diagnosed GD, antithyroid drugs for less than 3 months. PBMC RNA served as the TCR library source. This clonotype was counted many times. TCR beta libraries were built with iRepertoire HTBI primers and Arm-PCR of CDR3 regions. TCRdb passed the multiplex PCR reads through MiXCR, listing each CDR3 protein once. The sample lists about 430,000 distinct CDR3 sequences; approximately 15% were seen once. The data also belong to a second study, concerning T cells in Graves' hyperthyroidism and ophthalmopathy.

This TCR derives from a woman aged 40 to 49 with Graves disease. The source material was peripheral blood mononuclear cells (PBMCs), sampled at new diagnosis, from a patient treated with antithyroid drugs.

This chain's CDR3 is CASSPPPSLIGDSPLHF. The CDR3 nucleotides read TGTGCCAGCAGCCCCCCGCCTAGTCTGATCGGCGATTCACCCCTCCACTTT. The rearrangement links TRBV7-9 to TRBJ1-6; D remains ambiguous. This CDR3 spans 17 amino acids. V lost 5 bases to trimming and J lost 8 bases, with 22 bases between them. Germline values: CDR1 SEHNR, CDR2 FQNEAQ (reference sequence).